The next 32 T cell receptor beta chains were all read from a single sample in a study of identical twins. TCRdb itself ran the 5' RACE reads through MiXCR, one entry per CDR3 protein. Here the sample spans roughly 350,000 distinct CDR3 sequences, roughly an eighth being singletons. These data were likewise used in another study, on yellow fever vaccine responses in identical twins.

The sequencing sample was made of CD8+ T cells sorted from blood. The receptors originated from a woman aged 18 to 35 in good health.

In this sample, this clonotype turned up a few times. This chain uses TRBV5-5 with TRBJ2-1; D is possibly TRBD1 (6 bases). The germline V gene has CDR1 SGHKS and CDR2 YYEKEE (reference sequence). V was pared by 7 bases and J by 4 bases, with 15 bases between. This CDR3 comprises 14 residues. The CDR3, as DNA: TGTGCCAGCGTATCACCCAGGGGATACAATGAGCAGTTCTTC. Translating gives CASVSPRGYNEQFF.

This clonotype was seen a few times. The chain employs TRBV14 and TRBJ2-1; D possibly corresponds to TRBD2 (5 bases). The CDR3 is made up of 14 amino acids. V lost 4 bases and J lost 1, with 8 bases in between. Germline V CDR1 and CDR2: SGHDN, FVKESK. The chain's CDR3 is CASSPDLSYNEQFF. CDR3 nucleotide sequence: TGTGCCAGCAGCCCGGACTTATCCTACAATGAGCAGTTCTTC.

The V call is TRBV5-6, the J call TRBJ2-2; D is unclear. Germline V gene data show CDR1 as SGHDT and CDR2 as YYEEEE. Trimming took 0 bases from V and 6 from J, leaving 6 bases between them. CDR3 length equals 13 residues. The CDR3 region has the DNA TGTGCCAGCAGCTTGGGTAGTTCCGGGGAGCTGTTTTTT. This sequence encodes CASSLGSSGELFF. Variable domain in full (rest from reference TRBV5-6 and TRBJ2-2): DAGVTQSPTHLIKTRGQQVTLRCSPKSGHDTVSWYQQALGQGPQFIFQYYEEEERQRGNFPDRFSGHQFPNYSSELNVNALLLGDSALYLCASSLGSSGELFFGEGSRLTVL.

The V gene is TRBV6-1, the J gene TRBJ2-6, with 10 bases identical to TRBD1. The CDR3 sequence is 18 residues long. CDR1 MNHNS and CDR2 SASEGT come from the germline V gene. The V gene end was trimmed by 4 bases and the J gene end by 0 bases; junction bases not matched to a gene: 6. CDR3 bases: TGTGCCAGCAGTGCACCGGGACAGGGGTACTCTGGGGCCAACGTCCTGACTTTC. Translation: CASSAPGQGYSGANVLTF.

This clonotype turned up a few times. As DNA, the CDR3 is TGCGCCAGCGCGACAGGGTCCGGGGAGCTGTTTTTT. Translation gives CASATGSGELFF. J is TRBJ2-2 and V is TRBV4-1; 7 nucleotides align to TRBD1. This CDR3 is 12 amino acids long. V lost 8 bases, J lost 6 bases, and 3 bases stayed unmatched. Germline V lookup: CDR1 MGHRA, CDR2 YSYEKL.

There are a few counts of this clonotype. This sequence joins TRBV12-3 or TRBV12-4 and TRBJ2-1; TRBD2 is a possible D gene (6 bases). The CDR3 extends over 15 amino acids. Between the trimmed V and J ends, which lost 6 bases and 3 bases, there was a span of 15 bases. CDR3 in DNA: TGTGCCAGCAGCCATCCTGGGACTGGCTACAATGAGCAGTTCTTC. Amino acid sequence: CASSHPGTGYNEQFF.

V usage is TRBV20-1 and J usage is TRBJ2-5, with D maybe TRBD1 (7 bases). V was shortened by 2 bases and J by 5 bases, with 24 bases between the two germline ends. The CDR3 spans 17 residues. In germline, CDR1 is DFQATT, CDR2 SNEGSKA (reference sequence). The CDR3 reads CSARPLLSSGGWETQYF. Written as DNA, the CDR3 is TGCAGTGCTAGACCCCTCCTTTCTTCAGGGGGGTGGGAGACCCAGTACTTC.

This clonotype was recorded at least ten times. The chain has TRBV12-3 or TRBV12-4 and TRBJ1-5, with a weak D call TRBD1 (5 bases). The CDR3 totals 13 residues. V was pared by 3 bases and J by 7 bases, with 10 bases between. The chain's CDR3 is CASSLGGRQPQHF. Written as DNA, the CDR3 is TGTGCCAGCAGTTTGGGGGGAAGGCAGCCCCAGCATTTT.

This chain joins TRBV7-6 and TRBJ2-1; no clear D gene. The germline V gene encodes CDR1 SGHVS and CDR2 FNYEAQ. Trimming removed 0 bases at V and 10 bases at J, with 13 bases between. The length of the CDR3 is 14 residues. The CDR3: CASSLAGTTPEQFF. The CDR3 nucleotides read TGTGCCAGCAGCTTAGCGGGAACTACCCCGGAGCAGTTCTTC.

This clonotype was observed a handful of times. The genes are TRBV12-3 or TRBV12-4 and TRBJ1-1; D call uncertain. The length of the CDR3 is 12 residues. V shed 7 bases and J shed 3 bases, with 9 bases lying between them. CDR3 residues: CASNGGDTEAFF. CDR3 sequence (DNA): TGTGCCAGCAATGGCGGTGACACTGAAGCTTTCTTT.

The CDR3 reads CASSEFPGSRGYTF. In DNA, the CDR3 is TGCGCCAGCAGTGAGTTTCCGGGGTCGAGGGGCTACACCTTC. The chain joins TRBV10-1 to TRBJ1-2; unclear D gene. Germline V gene lookup returns CDR1 WNHNN and CDR2 SYGVQD (reference sequence). The CDR3 loop spans 14 amino acids. The V end was cut by 1 base, the J end by 8 bases, with 14 bases between.

The genes are TRBV28 and TRBJ2-2, with D perhaps matching TRBD2 (5 bases). This CDR3 contains 21 residues. Germline V gene sequence: CDR1 MDHEN, CDR2 SYDVKM. V dropped 2 bases and J dropped 2 bases, with 27 bases sitting between them. CDR3 protein: CASSLPPKYRRFSGNTGELFF. Written as DNA, the CDR3 is TGTGCCAGCAGTTTACCCCCTAAATACCGGAGGTTTTCGGGAAACACCGGGGAGCTGTTTTTT. The full variable domain, rest sourced from reference TRBV28 and TRBJ2-2, is DVKVTQSSRYLVKRTGEKVFLECVQDMDHENMFWYRQDPGLGLRLIYFSYDVKMKEKGDIPEGYSVSREKKERFSLILESASTNQTSMYLCASSLPPKYRRFSGNTGELFFGEGSRLTVL.

This clonotype has just a few counts. This chain joins TRBV27 and TRBJ2-1; D may be TRBD2 (7 bases). The CDR3 extends over 15 amino acids. Trimming pared 6 bases from V and 5 bases from J, leaving 17 bases between. CDR1 is MNHEY and CDR2 is SMNVEV in the germline V gene (reference sequence). CDR3 DNA sequence: TGTGCCAGCAGCCTTACCGGGGGGCCCCACAATGAGCAGTTCTTC. Translating gives CASSLTGGPHNEQFF.

This clonotype showed up just a few times. This rearrangement joins TRBV7-2 to TRBJ2-7; possibly TRBD2 for D (5 bases). Germline-derived CDR1 and CDR2 are SGHTA and FQGNSA. V lost 3 bases, J lost 3 bases, and 12 bases lay in between. The CDR3 spans 14 residues. The DNA for the CDR3 is TGTGCCAGCAGCTTCGGGGTTGAGGGCTACGAGCAGTACGTC. Protein product: CASSFGVEGYEQYV.

This clonotype has ten or more counts. The chain couples TRBV12-3 or TRBV12-4 to TRBJ2-3, with TRBD1 identical over 7 bases. The CDR3 loop spans 17 amino acids. V gave up 1 base and J gave up 1 base; unmatched junction bases: 8. The CDR3 DNA reads TGTGCCAGCAGTTTAGATAGGACAGGCTTAGGCACAGATACGCAGTATTTT. Translating gives CASSLDRTGLGTDTQYF.

This clonotype was recorded at least ten times. This chain uses TRBV12-3 or TRBV12-4 with TRBJ2-1, with TRBD1 matching 7 bases. The CDR3 covers 16 residues. V dropped 9 bases and J dropped 0; count of bases not matched to a gene: 11. CDR3: CASTRTGASSYNEQFF. For the CDR3, the DNA is TGTGCCAGTACACGGACAGGCGCCAGCTCCTACAATGAGCAGTTCTTC.

This clonotype was recorded a few times. J is TRBJ2-7 and V is TRBV20-1, with a weak D call TRBD2 (6 bases). The V gene lost 3 bases and the J gene lost 0 bases, with 9 bases spanning the gap. Looked up from germline, CDR1 is DFQATT and CDR2 is SNEGSKA (reference sequence). CDR3 size: 13 residues. The CDR3 protein is CSARGTASYEQYV. CDR3 in DNA: TGCAGTGCTAGGGGGACTGCCTCCTACGAGCAGTACGTC.

The chain has TRBV9 and TRBJ1-1; TRBD1 matches at 7 bases. The V gene's germline CDR1 is SGDLS and CDR2 YYNGEE. V lost 6 bases, J lost 0 bases, and 5 bases stayed unmatched. The CDR3 has 14 residues. The CDR3 here is CASNTGDLNTEAFF. CDR3 coding DNA: TGTGCCAGCAACACAGGGGACCTGAACACTGAAGCTTTCTTT. Supplemented by reference TRBV9 and TRBJ1-1, the full variable domain reads DSGVTQTPKHLITATGQRVTLRCSPRSGDLSVYWYQQSLDQGLQFLIQYYNGEERAKGNILERFSAQQFPDLHSELNLSSLELGDSALYFCASNTGDLNTEAFFGQGTRLTVV.

This clonotype was seen many times. The chain uses TRBV2 and TRBJ1-2; D is ambiguous. Looked up from germline, CDR1 is SNHLY and CDR2 is FYNNEI. This CDR3 contains 13 residues. V was clipped by 7 bases and J by 4 bases, with 13 bases between them. CDR3 residues: CASTEWGGYGYTF. The CDR3 DNA reads as TGTGCCAGCACCGAATGGGGAGGCTATGGCTACACCTTC.

This clonotype turned up a few times. The chain is built from TRBV27 and TRBJ2-1; D remains unclear. CDR1 is MNHEY, CDR2 SMNVEV, per germline (reference sequence). Trimming removed 5 bases at V and 6 bases at J, with 11 bases between. This CDR3 is 13 amino acids long. The CDR3 protein is CASSNQAVNEQFF. CDR3 nucleotide sequence: TGTGCCAGCAGTAATCAGGCTGTCAATGAGCAGTTCTTC.

In its sample, this clonotype was seen a few times. The V call is TRBV5-1, the J call TRBJ2-2; 8 bases align to TRBD2. V shed 4 bases, J shed 3 bases, and the junction held 11 bases outside the gene matches. The CDR3 is 17 residues long. Germline V gene data show CDR1 as SGHRS and CDR2 as YFSETQ. Written as DNA, the CDR3 is TGCGCCAGCAGCCCTACTGGCGGGGGGCGAGACACCGGGGAGCTGTTTTTT. Amino acid sequence: CASSPTGGGRDTGELFF.

This clonotype was counted between two and nine times. This chain links TRBV15 with TRBJ2-7; no definite D call. This CDR3 comprises 14 residues. Trimming left V 0 bases short and J 4 bases short, with 10 bases between. Germline assignment: CDR1 LNHNV and CDR2 YYDKDF (reference sequence). The CDR3 region has the DNA TGTGCCACCAGCAGAGACCGGACGGAATACGAGCAGTACTTC. Translating it yields CATSRDRTEYEQYF.

The rearrangement uses TRBV4-1 and TRBJ2-7; a weak D match, TRBD1 (5 bases). Germline V CDR1 and CDR2: MGHRA, YSYEKL. The CDR3 runs 14 residues. V dropped 0 bases and J dropped 4 bases, with 10 bases sitting between them. The CDR3 nucleotides read TGCGCCAGCAGCCAAGAGGTAGGGGCATACGAGCAGTACGTC. Protein: CASSQEVGAYEQYV.

The chain recombines TRBV11-2 with TRBJ2-5; the D gene is possibly TRBD2 (5 bases). The CDR3 contains 14 residues. The germline V gene has CDR1 SGHAT and CDR2 FQNNGV. V was cut by 5 bases and J by 1 base, with 11 bases left in between. CDR3 DNA: TGTGCCAGCAGCCCTCGAGCGGCCCAAGAGACCCAGTACTTC. Amino acid sequence: CASSPRAAQETQYF.

The sample holds a few counts of this clonotype. The chain has TRBV3-1 and TRBJ2-7, with 14 bases matching TRBD2. The CDR3 has 15 amino acids. Per germline, CDR1 LGHDT and CDR2 YNNKEL (reference sequence). The V gene end was trimmed by 4 bases and the J gene end by 6 bases; junction bases not matched to a gene: 5. The CDR3 loop reads CASSPTGTSGSEQYF. The CDR3, as DNA: TGTGCCAGCAGCCCGACCGGGACTAGCGGGAGCGAGCAGTACTTC.

This clonotype was seen only a few times. The gene calls are TRBV27 and TRBJ2-2; 12 nucleotides agree with TRBD2. CDR3 length equals 17 residues. The trim removed 7 bases at V and 0 bases at J, leaving 6 bases unmatched. CDR1 and CDR2 from the germline V gene are MNHEY and SMNVEV (reference sequence). In nucleotides, the CDR3 is TGTGCCAGCACGGGACTAGCGGGCCAATCGAACACCGGGGAGCTGTTTTTT. This gives the protein CASTGLAGQSNTGELFF.

This clonotype has only a few counts. The rearrangement links TRBV12-3 or TRBV12-4 to TRBJ2-3, with D uncertain. Deletions cut 7 bases from V and 1 base from J, with 12 bases between. This CDR3 is built from 14 residues. CDR3 nucleotides: TGTGCCAGCACCCCCTCGGGTGGCACAGATACGCAGTATTTT. It yields the protein CASTPSGGTDTQYF.

The chain recombines TRBV20-1 with TRBJ2-5, with 9 bases lining up with TRBD1. Germline CDR1 reads DFQATT; CDR2 reads SNEGSKA (reference sequence). V lost 3 bases and J lost 5; bases outside the gene matches: 10. The CDR3 has 15 residues. The CDR3 reads CSASVTGTGWETQYF. CDR3 coding DNA: TGCAGTGCTAGCGTTACCGGGACAGGGTGGGAGACCCAGTACTTC.

This chain connects TRBV15 to TRBJ2-2; no clear D gene. V was clipped by 5 bases and J by 6 bases, with 7 bases between them. CDR3 length equals 12 residues. Germline-derived CDR1 and CDR2 are LNHNV and YYDKDF (reference sequence). DNA for the CDR3: TGTGCCACCAGCCCCGGAGCCGGGGAGCTGTTTTTT. Its protein product is CATSPGAGELFF.

This clonotype has at least ten counts. This chain joins TRBV6-5 and TRBJ2-5; 7 bases agree with TRBD2. CDR3 length: 14 residues. The trim removed 0 bases at V and 2 bases at J, leaving 0 bases unmatched. Germline CDR1 MNHEY, CDR2 SVGAGI. Written as DNA, the CDR3 is TGTGCCAGCAGTTACTCGGGACTACAAGAGACCCAGTACTTC. This gives the protein CASSYSGLQETQYF.

CDR3 DNA sequence: TGTGCCAGCGAAGAGTCAGCTACTAACTATGGCTACACCTTC. Protein product: CASEESATNYGYTF. This chain links TRBV6-1 with TRBJ1-2; D is unclear. The CDR3 contains 14 residues. Germline values: CDR1 MNHNS, CDR2 SASEGT. Trimming cost V 8 bases and J 0 bases, with 13 bases left between them.

Only a few counts were recorded for this clonotype. The rearrangement links TRBV12-3 or TRBV12-4 to TRBJ2-7; TRBD2 matches at 12 bases. The CDR3 is 15 residues long. J lost 0 bases, V lost 6 bases, and 3 bases had no gene match. The CDR3 DNA reads as TGTGCCAGCAGCCCGACTAGCGGGAGCTCCTACGAGCAGTACTTC. Its translation is CASSPTSGSSYEQYF.